The rows below give T cell receptor beta chains drawn from one sample of a study of technical replicates of blood from several donors. Assay: immunoSEQ multiplex PCR; the TCRdb copy retains only in-frame clones and omits some. The repertoire has 60,000 to 85,000 clones, roughly 96% of them found once; the top ten carry over 0.2%. Sequenced sample: T cells isolated from PBMCs. These receptor sequences come from a human donor in good health. The CDR3 runs from the conserved cysteine through the conserved F or W. A D gene is named only where the DNA matches it firmly. Not every row has a clone size; where given, it reads once, few, many or a size class.

cdr3_nt	cdr3_aa	clone_size	d_call	v_call	j_call
TGCAGCGTTGGGACTAGCGGGAGGGGCACCGGGGAGCTGTTTTTT	CSVGTSGRGTGELFF	NA	TRBD2	TRBV29-1	TRBJ2-2
TGTGCCAGCACCGATCGCACCGGGACAGGGTCCATAAGACCCTACGAGCAGTACTTC	CASTDRTGTGSIRPYEQYF	NA	TRBD1	TRBV2	TRBJ2-7
TGTGCCAGCAGCTTGGGACAGGCGAATGAAAAACTGTTTTTT	CASSLGQANEKLFF	NA	NA	TRBV5-6	TRBJ1-4
TGTGCCAGCTCACCACTTCGGACAGGGGACACTGAAGCTTTCTTT	CASSPLRTGDTEAFF	NA	TRBD1	TRBV18	TRBJ1-1
TGTGCCAGCAGCCCAGGGGTGGGCACTGAAGCTTTCTTT	CASSPGVGTEAFF	NA	NA	TRBV11-3	TRBJ1-1
TGCAGCGTAAAGGGACAGGGGTACTATGGCTACACCTTC	CSVKGQGYYGYTF	NA	TRBD1	TRBV29-1	TRBJ1-2
TGTGCCAGCAGAGGGAGCGGGAGCTCCTACGAGCAGTACTTC	CASRGSGSSYEQYF	once	TRBD2	TRBV28	TRBJ2-7
TGTGCCAGCTCATCGTCCTCGGCGGGGGCAGATACGCAGTATTTT	CASSSSSAGADTQYF	once	TRBD2	TRBV18	TRBJ2-3
TGCGCCAGCAGCTTGACTAGCGGGAGTTCATTCCACGAGCAGTACTTC	CASSLTSGSSFHEQYF	NA	TRBD2	TRBV5-1	TRBJ2-7
TGTGCCAGCAGCCCTAGCCTAGCGGAAAACATTCAGTACTTC	CASSPSLAENIQYF	NA	TRBD2	TRBV4-2	TRBJ2-4
TGTGCCAGCAGTTTTAGGACTAGCGGGACCTTCGGGGGGCAGTACTTC	CASSFRTSGTFGGQYF	NA	TRBD2	TRBV28	TRBJ2-7
TGTGCCAGCAGTCCTCCAGGGGCAACTGAAGCTTTCTTT	CASSPPGATEAFF	NA	NA	TRBV7-9	TRBJ1-1